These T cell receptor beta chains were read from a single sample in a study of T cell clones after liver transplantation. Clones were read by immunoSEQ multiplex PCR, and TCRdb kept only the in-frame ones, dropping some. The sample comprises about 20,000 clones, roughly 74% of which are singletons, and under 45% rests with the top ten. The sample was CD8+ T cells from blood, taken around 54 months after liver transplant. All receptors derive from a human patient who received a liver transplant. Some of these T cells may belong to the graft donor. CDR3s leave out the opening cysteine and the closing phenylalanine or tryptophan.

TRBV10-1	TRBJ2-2	ASSIDRGVGELF
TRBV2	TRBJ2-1	ASSDVTSGGYSDEQF
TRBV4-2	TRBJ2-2	ASSQDWLAGYTGELF
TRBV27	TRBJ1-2	ASSHGTPYGYT
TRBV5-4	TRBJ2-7	ASSFITYEQY
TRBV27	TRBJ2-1	ASRTGLGYNEQF
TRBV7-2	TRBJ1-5	ASSSLGTGDQPQH
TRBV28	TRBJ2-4	ASSLSDSAKNIQY
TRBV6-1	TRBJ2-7	ASSLEIYEQY
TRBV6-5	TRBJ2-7	ASSYETRFYEQY
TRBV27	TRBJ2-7	ASRDRGFEQY
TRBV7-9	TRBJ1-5	ASSLIGRGQPQH
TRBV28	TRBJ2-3	ASSLLREGTDTQY
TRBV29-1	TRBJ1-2	SVDVQGTETNYGYT
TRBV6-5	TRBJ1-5	ASSMDGGSNQPQH
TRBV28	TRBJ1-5	ASSPPRGPQH
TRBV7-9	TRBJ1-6	ASSSANSPLH
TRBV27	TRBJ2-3	ASSLTRGKDTQY
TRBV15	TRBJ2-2	ATSRDPGAGELF
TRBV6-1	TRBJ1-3	ATDRGNGNTIY
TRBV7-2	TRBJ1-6	ASSLVAASYNSPLH
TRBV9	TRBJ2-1	ASSEGGGASYNEQF
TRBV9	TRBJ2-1	ASSPGGGAYNEQF
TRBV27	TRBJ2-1	ASSFGRGLAVEF
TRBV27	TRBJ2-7	ASSQRVSYEQY
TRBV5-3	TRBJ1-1	ASRFGGNTEAF
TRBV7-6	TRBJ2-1	ASSSKQGGYLDEQF
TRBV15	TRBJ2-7	ATSSPGHHSYEQY
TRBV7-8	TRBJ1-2	ASSLGLGAIYGYT
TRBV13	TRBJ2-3	ASSSRGQGRVTDTQY
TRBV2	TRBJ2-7	ASSVNRESYEQY
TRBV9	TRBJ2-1	ASSVGLQMNNEQF
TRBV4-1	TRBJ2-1	ASSQVPGGFYNEQF
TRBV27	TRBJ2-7	ASSFSRAYEQY
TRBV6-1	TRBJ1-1	ASSTFLRGAEAF